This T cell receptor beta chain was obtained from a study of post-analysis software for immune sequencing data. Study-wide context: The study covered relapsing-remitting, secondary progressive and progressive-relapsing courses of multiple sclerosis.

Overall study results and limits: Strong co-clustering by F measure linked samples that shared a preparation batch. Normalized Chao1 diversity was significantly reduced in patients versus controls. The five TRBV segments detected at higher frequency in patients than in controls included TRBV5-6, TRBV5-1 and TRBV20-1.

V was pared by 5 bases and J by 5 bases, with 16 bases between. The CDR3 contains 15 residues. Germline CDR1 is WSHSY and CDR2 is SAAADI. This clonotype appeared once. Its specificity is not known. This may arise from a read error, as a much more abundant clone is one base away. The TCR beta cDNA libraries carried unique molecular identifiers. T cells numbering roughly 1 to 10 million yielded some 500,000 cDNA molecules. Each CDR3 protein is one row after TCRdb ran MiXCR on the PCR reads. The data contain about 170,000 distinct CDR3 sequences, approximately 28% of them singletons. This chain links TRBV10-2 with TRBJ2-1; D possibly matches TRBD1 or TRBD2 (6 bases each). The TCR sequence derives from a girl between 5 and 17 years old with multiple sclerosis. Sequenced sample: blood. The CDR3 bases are TGCGCCAGCAGTAAGGCAGGGGAGGCTCACAATGAGCAGTTCTTC. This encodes CASSKAGEAHNEQFF.